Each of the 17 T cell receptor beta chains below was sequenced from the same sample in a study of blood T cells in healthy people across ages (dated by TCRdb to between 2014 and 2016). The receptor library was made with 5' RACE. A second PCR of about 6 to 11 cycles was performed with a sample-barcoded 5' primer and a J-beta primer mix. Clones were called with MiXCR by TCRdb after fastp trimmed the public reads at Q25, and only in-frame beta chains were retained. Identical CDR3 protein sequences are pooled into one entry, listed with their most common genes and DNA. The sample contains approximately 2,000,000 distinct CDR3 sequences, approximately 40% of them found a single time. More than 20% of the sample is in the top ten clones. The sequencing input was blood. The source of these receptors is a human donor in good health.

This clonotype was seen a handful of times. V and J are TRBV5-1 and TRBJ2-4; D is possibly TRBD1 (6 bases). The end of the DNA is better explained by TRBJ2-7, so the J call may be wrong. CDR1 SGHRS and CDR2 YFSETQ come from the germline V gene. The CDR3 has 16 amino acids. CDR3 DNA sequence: TGCGCCAGCAGGCCAGGGGACGGTCCTCTGAGCGGCGAGCAGTACTTC. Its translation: CASRPGDGPLSGEQYF.

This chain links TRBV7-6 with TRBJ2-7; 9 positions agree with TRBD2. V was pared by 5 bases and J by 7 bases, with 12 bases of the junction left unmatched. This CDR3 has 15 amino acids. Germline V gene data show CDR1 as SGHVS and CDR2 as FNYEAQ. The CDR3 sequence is CASSQSRGGLWEQYF. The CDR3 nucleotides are TGTGCCAGCAGCCAGTCGCGGGGGGGCCTTTGGGAGCAGTACTTC.

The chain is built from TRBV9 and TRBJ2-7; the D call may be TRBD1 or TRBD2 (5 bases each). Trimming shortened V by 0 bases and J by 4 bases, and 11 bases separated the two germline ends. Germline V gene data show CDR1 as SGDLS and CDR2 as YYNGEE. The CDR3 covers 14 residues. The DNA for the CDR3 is TGTGCCAGCAGCGTAGGGGACGGAGTATACGAGCAGTACTTC. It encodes CASSVGDGVYEQYF.

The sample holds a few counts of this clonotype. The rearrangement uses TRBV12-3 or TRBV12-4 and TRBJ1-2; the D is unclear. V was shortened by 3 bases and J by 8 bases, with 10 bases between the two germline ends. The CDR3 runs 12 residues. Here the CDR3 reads CASSFEGSGYTF. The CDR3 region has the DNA TGTGCCAGCAGTTTTGAGGGTTCCGGCTACACCTTC.

CDR3 sequence reads: CASSESKAEAFF. The DNA of the CDR3 is TGTGCCAGCAGTGAGAGTAAGGCTGAAGCTTTCTTT. The gene calls are TRBV2 and TRBJ1-1; no definite D call. Germline CDR1 SNHLY, CDR2 FYNNEI. This CDR3 is 12 amino acids long. The V gene lost 3 bases and the J gene lost 6 bases, with 8 bases spanning the gap.

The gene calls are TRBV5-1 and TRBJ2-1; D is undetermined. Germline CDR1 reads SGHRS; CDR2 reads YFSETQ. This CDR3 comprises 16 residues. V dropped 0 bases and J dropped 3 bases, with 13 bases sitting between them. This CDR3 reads CASSLAGLPLYNEQFF. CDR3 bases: TGCGCCAGCAGCTTGGCCGGCCTGCCCCTCTACAATGAGCAGTTCTTC.

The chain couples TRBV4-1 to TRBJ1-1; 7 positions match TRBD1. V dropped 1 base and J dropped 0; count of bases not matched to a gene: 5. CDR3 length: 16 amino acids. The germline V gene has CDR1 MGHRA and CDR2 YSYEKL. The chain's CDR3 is CASSQGMGQLNTEAFF. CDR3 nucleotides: TGCGCCAGCAGCCAAGGGATGGGACAGCTGAACACTGAAGCTTTCTTT.

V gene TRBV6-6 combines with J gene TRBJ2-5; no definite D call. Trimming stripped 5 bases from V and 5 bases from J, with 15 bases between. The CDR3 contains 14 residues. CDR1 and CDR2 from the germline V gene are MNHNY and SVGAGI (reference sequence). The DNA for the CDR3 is TGTGCCAGCAGTCAACTTTTGGGATCCGAGACCCAGTACTTC. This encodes CASSQLLGSETQYF.

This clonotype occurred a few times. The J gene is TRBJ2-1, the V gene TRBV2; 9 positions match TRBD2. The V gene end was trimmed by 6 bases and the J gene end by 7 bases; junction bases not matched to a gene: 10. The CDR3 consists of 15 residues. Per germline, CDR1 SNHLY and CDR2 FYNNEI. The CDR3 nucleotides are TGTGCCAGCAGGCTTAGCGGGGGTGGTGGGAATGAGCAGTTCTTC. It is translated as CASRLSGGGGNEQFF.

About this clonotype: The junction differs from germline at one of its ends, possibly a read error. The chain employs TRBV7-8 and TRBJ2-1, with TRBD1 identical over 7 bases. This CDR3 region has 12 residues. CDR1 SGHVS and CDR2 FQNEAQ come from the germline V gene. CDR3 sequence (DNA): TGTGCCAGCAGTCCGCGGTGGCAGGGGACAGTCTTC. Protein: CASSPRWQGTVF.

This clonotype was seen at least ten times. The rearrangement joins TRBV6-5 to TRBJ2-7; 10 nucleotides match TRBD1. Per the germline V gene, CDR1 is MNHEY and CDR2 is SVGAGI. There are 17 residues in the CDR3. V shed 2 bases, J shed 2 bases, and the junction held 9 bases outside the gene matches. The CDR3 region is CASSYRDRGRWTYEQYF. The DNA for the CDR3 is TGTGCCAGCAGTTACCGGGACAGGGGACGTTGGACCTACGAGCAGTACTTC.

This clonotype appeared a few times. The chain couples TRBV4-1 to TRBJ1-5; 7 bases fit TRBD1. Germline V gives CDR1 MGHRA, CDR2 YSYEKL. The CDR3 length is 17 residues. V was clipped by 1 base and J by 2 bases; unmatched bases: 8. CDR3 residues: CASSQVYRGDGNQPQHF. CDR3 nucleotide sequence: TGCGCCAGCAGCCAAGTCTACAGGGGAGACGGCAATCAGCCCCAGCATTTT.

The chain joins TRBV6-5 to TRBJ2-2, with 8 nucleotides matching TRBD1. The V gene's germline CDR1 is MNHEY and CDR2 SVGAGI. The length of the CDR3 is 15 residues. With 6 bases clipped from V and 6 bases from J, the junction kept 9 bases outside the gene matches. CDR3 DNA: TGTGCCAGCAGGCACAGGGGGTTTGGACCCGGGGAGCTGTTTTTT. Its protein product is CASRHRGFGPGELFF.

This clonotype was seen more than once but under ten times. For the CDR3, the DNA is TGCGCCAGCAGCTTGGAACCGGGCCCAAATTCACCCCTCCACTTT. Residues: CASSLEPGPNSPLHF. The V gene is TRBV5-1, the J gene TRBJ1-6; D remains unclear. The germline V gene encodes CDR1 SGHRS and CDR2 YFSETQ. CDR3 length equals 15 residues. Trimming stripped 0 bases from V and 7 bases from J, with 11 bases between.

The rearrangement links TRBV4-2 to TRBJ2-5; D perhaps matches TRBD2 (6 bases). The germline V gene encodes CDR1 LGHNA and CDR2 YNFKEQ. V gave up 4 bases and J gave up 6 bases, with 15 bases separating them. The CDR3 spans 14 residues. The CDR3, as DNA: TGTGCCAGCAGCCCCGTAGGGGAGGAGAAGACCCAGTACTTC. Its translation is CASSPVGEEKTQYF.

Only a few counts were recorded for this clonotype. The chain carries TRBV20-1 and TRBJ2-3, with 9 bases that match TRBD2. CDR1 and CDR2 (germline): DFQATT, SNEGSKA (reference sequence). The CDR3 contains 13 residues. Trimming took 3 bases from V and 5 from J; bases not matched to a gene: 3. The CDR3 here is CSASLSGGDTQYF. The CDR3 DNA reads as TGCAGTGCTAGTCTTAGCGGGGGAGATACGCAGTATTTT.

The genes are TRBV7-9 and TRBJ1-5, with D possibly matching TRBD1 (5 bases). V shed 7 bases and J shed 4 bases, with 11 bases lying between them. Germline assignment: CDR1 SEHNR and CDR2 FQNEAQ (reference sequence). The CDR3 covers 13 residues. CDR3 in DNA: TGTGCCAGCACCTCAGGGTGGAATCAGCCCCAGCATTTT. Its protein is CASTSGWNQPQHF. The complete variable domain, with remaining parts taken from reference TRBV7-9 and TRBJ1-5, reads DTGVSQNPRHKITKRGQNVTFRCDPISEHNRLYWYRQTLGQGPEFLTYFQNEAQLEKSRLLSDRFSAERPKGSFSTLEIQRTEQGDSAMYLCASTSGWNQPQHFGDGTRLSIL.